These 19 T cell receptor beta chains came from one sample sequenced in a study of cytomegalovirus exposure and HLA in healthy donors. Researchers ran the PCR with 60 Vbeta and 13 Jbeta primers. The repertoire was sequenced with immunoSEQ multiplex PCR; TCRdb's copy has only in-frame clones and lacks some. The sample carries fewer than 150,000 clones, roughly 74% recorded once. Sequencing used PBMCs. These receptors were taken from a woman aged 45 to 65 in good health and CMV-seropositive.

V usage is TRBV5-1 and J usage is TRBJ1-2; D is perhaps TRBD1 (5 bases). The CDR3 is 15 residues long. The V gene's germline CDR1 is SGHRS and CDR2 YFSETQ. V was shortened by 2 bases and J by 8 bases, with 19 bases between the two germline ends. CDR3 nucleotides: TGCGCCAGCAGCTTAGGTGCGGGGCCAGGTAGAGGCTACACCTTC. Protein: CASSLGAGPGRGYTF.

This clone came up a few times. V usage is TRBV9 and J usage is TRBJ2-1; D remains ambiguous. V lost 4 bases and J 8 bases, leaving 13 bases between the germline ends. CDR1 and CDR2 from the germline V gene are SGDLS and YYNGEE. The CDR3 has 13 amino acids. CDR3 sequence reads: CASSPQVSDEQFF. The CDR3 DNA follows: TGTGCCAGCAGCCCCCAGGTGTCGGATGAGCAGTTCTTC.

The chain couples TRBV5-4 to TRBJ2-7; D gene ambiguous. The CDR3 has 14 residues. Germline V gene data show CDR1 as SGHNT and CDR2 as YYREEE (reference sequence). V was clipped by 4 bases and J by 3 bases, with 14 bases between them. The CDR3 DNA sequence: TGTGCCAGCAGCCTGCAGACTGGTGACTACGAGCAGTACTTC. The encoded protein is CASSLQTGDYEQYF. Full variable domain (outside the CDR3, taken from reference TRBV5-4 and TRBJ2-7): ETGVTQSPTHLIKTRGQQVTLRCSSQSGHNTVSWYQQALGQGPQFIFQYYREEENGRGNFPPRFSGLQFPNYSSELNVNALELDDSALYLCASSLQTGDYEQYFGPGTRLTVT.

This clone was seen more than once but under ten times. The chain recombines TRBV6-1 with TRBJ2-7, with a tentative D call TRBD1 (6 bases). The germline CDR1 and CDR2 sequences are MNHNS and SASEGT. The length of the CDR3 is 12 residues. V shed 4 bases and J shed 4 bases, with 8 bases lying between them. CDR3 DNA: TGTGCCAGCAGTGGGCAGGGGTACGAGCAGTACTTC. Translation: CASSGQGYEQYF.

Here the CDR3 reads CATSSNRNQPQHF. The DNA of the CDR3 is TGTGCCACCAGCAGCAACAGGAATCAGCCCCAGCATTTT. The chain carries TRBV15 and TRBJ1-5, with a possible D match to TRBD1 (5 bases). This CDR3 comprises 13 residues. The germline V and J ends were trimmed by 3 bases and 4 bases, with 7 bases remaining between them. The germline V gene has CDR1 LNHNV and CDR2 YYDKDF (reference sequence).

V is TRBV19 and J is TRBJ2-2, with D possibly matching TRBD2 (7 bases). Trimming shortened V by 8 bases and J by 6 bases, and 19 bases separated the two germline ends. CDR3 length: 15 residues. The germline V gene has CDR1 LNHDA and CDR2 SQIVND (reference sequence). CDR3 region: CASHPDGGAAGELFF. As DNA, the CDR3 is TGTGCCAGTCACCCTGATGGGGGGGCGGCCGGGGAGCTGTTTTTT.

The chain uses TRBV7-8 and TRBJ2-7; the D gene is possibly TRBD1 (6 bases). The CDR3 has 15 amino acids. Germline-derived CDR1 and CDR2 are SGHVS and FQNEAQ. Trimming shortened V by 4 bases and J by 2 bases, and 15 bases separated the two germline ends. This CDR3 reads CASSSVVQGPYEQYF. The DNA of the CDR3 is TGTGCCAGCAGCTCCGTGGTACAGGGCCCCTACGAGCAGTACTTC.

This rearrangement joins TRBV18 to TRBJ2-7, with TRBD1 matching over 8 bases. The trim removed 2 bases at V and 7 bases at J, leaving 10 bases unmatched. This CDR3 contains 15 residues. Germline CDR1 KGHSH, CDR2 LQKENI. The CDR3 spells CASSPETGVRREQYF. In nucleotides, the CDR3 is TGTGCCAGCTCACCAGAGACAGGGGTACGAAGGGAGCAGTACTTC.

This clone was detected only once. The chain couples TRBV14 to TRBJ2-2, with no clear D. Trimming shortened V by 1 base and J by 6 bases, and 12 bases separated the two germline ends. The CDR3 loop spans 15 amino acids. Per germline, CDR1 SGHDN and CDR2 FVKESK. CDR3 DNA sequence: TGTGCCAGCAGCCAAGCCCGGAGTGACCCCGGGGAGCTGTTTTTT. Translation: CASSQARSDPGELFF.

In this sample, this clone turned up a few times. The chain links TRBV5-4 to TRBJ2-4; tentative D call: TRBD2 (7 bases). CDR3 length: 14 residues. Germline-derived CDR1 and CDR2 are SGHNT and YYREEE (reference sequence). Deletions cut 3 bases from V and 7 bases from J, with 14 bases between. The CDR3 is CASSSPGGGNIQYF. CDR3 in DNA: TGTGCCAGCAGCTCCCCGGGGGGCGGTAACATTCAGTACTTC.

This clone was recorded only once. The rearrangement links TRBV29-1 to TRBJ1-1, with 12 bases identical to TRBD1. The ends lost 5 bases at V and 6 bases at J; junction bases unmatched: 10. The CDR3 length is 15 residues. Germline V gene lookup returns CDR1 SQVTM and CDR2 ANQGSEA. CDR3 sequence: CSVSDPGQGAAEAFF. The CDR3, as DNA: TGCAGCGTTTCCGACCCGGGACAGGGGGCCGCTGAAGCTTTCTTT.

The V and J genes are TRBV27 and TRBJ2-1; 9 nucleotides line up with TRBD1. Germline assignment: CDR1 MNHEY and CDR2 SMNVEV (reference sequence). With V trimmed by 4 bases and J by 9 bases, 4 bases remained unmatched. This CDR3 region has 13 residues. Written as DNA, the CDR3 is TGTGCCAGCAGTTGGGACAGGGCGGGTGAGCAGTTCTTC. Residues: CASSWDRAGEQFF.

The CDR3 bases are TGTGCCAGCAGCGCGGGGACAGGCAAGAGCTCTGGGGCCAACGTCCTGACTTTC. Translating gives CASSAGTGKSSGANVLTF. The chain joins TRBV7-8 to TRBJ2-6; 8 bases agree with TRBD1. Germline V CDR1 and CDR2: SGHVS, FQNEAQ. CDR3 length: 18 residues. Trimming took 5 bases from V and 0 from J; bases not matched to a gene: 9.

The V gene is TRBV27, the J gene TRBJ2-3, with a tentative D call TRBD2 (5 bases). This CDR3 spans 16 amino acids. Germline CDR1 reads MNHEY; CDR2 reads SMNVEV (reference sequence). V was pared by 5 bases and J by 1 base, with 16 bases between. CDR3 protein: CASSTDRRMGTDTQYF. CDR3 coding DNA: TGTGCCAGCAGTACGGATCGGAGGATGGGCACAGATACGCAGTATTTT.

This chain links TRBV9 with TRBJ2-2; TRBD2 agrees at 9 bases. CDR1 SGDLS and CDR2 YYNGEE come from the germline V gene. J lost 7 bases, V lost 6 bases, and 13 bases had no gene match. The CDR3 has 16 residues. The CDR3 DNA is TGTGCCAGCAACCCCCAGGCGCGGGGGGGCTTCGGGGAGCTGTTTTTT. This translates into CASNPQARGGFGELFF.

V is TRBV6-9 and J is TRBJ2-5, with D possibly TRBD2 on 5 matching bases. The last part of the DNA fits TRBJ2-7 better; the J call may be wrong. This CDR3 has 13 amino acids. CDR1 and CDR2 (germline): MNHGY, SVAAGI. In nucleotides, the CDR3 is TGTGCCAGCACAATAGAGGGCCCCTACGAGCAGTACTTC. This translates into CASTIEGPYEQYF.

The chain joins TRBV29-1 to TRBJ1-4; 8 positions agree with TRBD1. The CDR3 length is 13 residues. The V gene end was trimmed by 6 bases and the J gene end by 5 bases; junction bases not matched to a gene: 5. The germline gives CDR1 SQVTM, CDR2 ANQGSEA. The DNA of the CDR3 is TGCAGCGTAGGGGACAGGCCGAATGAAAAACTGTTTTTT. This translates into CSVGDRPNEKLFF.

The chain has TRBV27 and TRBJ1-6; 9 bases are shared with TRBD1. The CDR3 totals 15 residues. Germline V lookup: CDR1 MNHEY, CDR2 SMNVEV (reference sequence). Trimming cost V 4 bases and J 6 bases; bases outside gene matches: 4. The CDR3 DNA sequence: TGTGCCAGCAGTTCGCTACAGGGGGCTAATTCACCCCTCCACTTT. Residues: CASSSLQGANSPLHF.

The chain links TRBV15 to TRBJ1-5, with no clear D. V was clipped by 1 base and J by 6 bases, with 16 bases between them. This CDR3 comprises 16 residues. CDR1 and CDR2 (germline): LNHNV, YYDKDF (reference sequence). The DNA for the CDR3 is TGTGCCACCAGCAGAGTCCCTCCTTGGGCGGGTCAGCCCCAGCATTTT. Its protein is CATSRVPPWAGQPQHF.